This TCR beta chain was found in a study of long-term antiretroviral therapy in people with HIV. General observations from the study: ART adherence, viral resistance and therapy changes went undocumented.

Of note for this clone: Its target is unknown.

Version v3.0 of the immunoSEQ assay was performed at survey level. Profiled with immunoSEQ multiplex PCR; TCRdb holds only in-frame clones, not every one. The table has some 28,000 clones, around 80% seen once. Source: unsorted PBMCs, taken 1.5 years before starting antiretroviral therapy. The TCR originated in a man younger than 35 with HIV.

CDR3 region: CASSSEINRPPGNYGYTF. Here the CDR3 DNA reads TGTGCCAGCAGCTCTGAAATCAACCGACCCCCAGGGAACTATGGCTACACCTTC. V and J are TRBV7-9 and TRBJ1-2; D might be TRBD1 (5 bases). The CDR3 is 18 residues long. Germline lookup yields CDR1 SEHNR and CDR2 FQNEAQ (reference sequence). V was shortened by 4 bases and J by 2 bases, with 23 bases between the two germline ends.